These T cell receptor beta chains were read from a single sample in a study of human T cells and chemical hapten exposure. TCRdb independently ran MiXCR on the RACE reads; one entry per CDR3 protein. The repertoire includes a few hundred thousand distinct CDR3 sequences, 4% to 5.5% of them detected once, and approximately 2.3% sits in the top ten. This sample comprised whole blood, obtained in connection with sensitization to the hapten diphenylcyclopropenone (DPC). All receptors derive from a woman aged 50 to 60 with alopecia areata. Some clones in this sample may be carry-over from other donors' samples. CDR3s include the opening cysteine and the closing phenylalanine or tryptophan. Each record gives: CDR3 DNA, CDR3 protein, clone size, J gene, V gene, D gene. The D gene is left open where the match is weak. Only some rows state a clone size, as once, few, many or a class for expanded clones.

CDR3nt: TGCAGCGTACAGGGGGGAGGTGAGCAGTTCTTC; CDR3aa: CSVQGGGEQFF; abundance: many; j_gene: TRBJ2-1; v_gene: TRBV29-1; d_gene: TRBD1
CDR3nt: TGTGCCAGCAGCCAATCTAGGGATACGCAGTATTTT; CDR3aa: CASSQSRDTQYF; abundance: -; j_gene: TRBJ2-3; v_gene: TRBV7-2; d_gene: -
CDR3nt: TGTGCCAGCAGCTCCCGGGACTCCTCTGCATCGCCCTCCTACAATGAGCAGTTCTTC; CDR3aa: CASSSRDSSASPSYNEQFF; abundance: -; j_gene: TRBJ2-1; v_gene: TRBV7-2; d_gene: -
CDR3nt: TGTGCCAGCAGCTTAGGCGGGGAGACTGAAGCTTTCTTT; CDR3aa: CASSLGGETEAFF; abundance: -; j_gene: TRBJ1-1; v_gene: TRBV11-3; d_gene: -
CDR3nt: TGTGCCAGCAGACTGACGGGACAGTTCACAGATACGCAGTATTTT; CDR3aa: CASRLTGQFTDTQYF; abundance: many; j_gene: TRBJ2-3; v_gene: TRBV7-8; d_gene: TRBD1
CDR3nt: TGTGCCAGCAGCCCAGGGATTGATATGGAGTTCTTC; CDR3aa: CASSPGIDMEFF; abundance: -; j_gene: TRBJ2-1; v_gene: TRBV2; d_gene: -
CDR3nt: TGTGCCAGCAGTCTCGAGAGGGGCACAGATACGCAGTATTTT; CDR3aa: CASSLERGTDTQYF; abundance: many; j_gene: TRBJ2-3; v_gene: TRBV11-2; d_gene: -
CDR3nt: TGTGCCAGCAGTGGGTCCGGTGGGGACTATGGCTACACCTTC; CDR3aa: CASSGSGGDYGYTF; abundance: many; j_gene: TRBJ1-2; v_gene: TRBV27; d_gene: -
CDR3nt: TGTGCCGGTACCACAGGGTATGGCTACACCTTC; CDR3aa: CAGTTGYGYTF; abundance: many; j_gene: TRBJ1-2; v_gene: TRBV5-4; d_gene: -
CDR3nt: TGTGCCAGTAGCCGCGGGAATTACAATGAGCAGTTCTTC; CDR3aa: CASSRGNYNEQFF; abundance: many; j_gene: TRBJ2-1; v_gene: TRBV19; d_gene: -
CDR3nt: TGTGCCAGCAGAGGATGGGTGTTAGGCTCTGAAGCTTTCTTT; CDR3aa: CASRGWVLGSEAFF; abundance: -; j_gene: TRBJ1-1; v_gene: TRBV6-6; d_gene: -
CDR3nt: TGCAGTGCTAGTGAATTGACAGGTCTTATGAACACTGAAGCTTTCTTT; CDR3aa: CSASELTGLMNTEAFF; abundance: -; j_gene: TRBJ1-1; v_gene: TRBV20-1; d_gene: -
CDR3nt: TGTGCCATCAGTGAGCCTAATTCGGGGAGCACAGATACGCAGTATTTT; CDR3aa: CAISEPNSGSTDTQYF; abundance: many; j_gene: TRBJ2-3; v_gene: TRBV10-3; d_gene: -
CDR3nt: TGTGCGAACAGGGGGCTTGGGACCGGGGAGCTGTTTTTT; CDR3aa: CANRGLGTGELFF; abundance: many; j_gene: TRBJ2-2; v_gene: TRBV11-2; d_gene: TRBD1
CDR3nt: TGTGCCAGCAGCCAAGATTCCGAGATTCCATACAATGAGCAGTTCTTC; CDR3aa: CASSQDSEIPYNEQFF; abundance: many; j_gene: TRBJ2-1; v_gene: TRBV3-1; d_gene: -
CDR3nt: TGTGCCATCTCGGAATATGGGGATCAGCCCCAGCATTTT; CDR3aa: CAISEYGDQPQHF; abundance: many; j_gene: TRBJ1-5; v_gene: TRBV28; d_gene: -
CDR3nt: TGTGCCAGCAGTTTTGACAGCAACTATGGCTACACCTTC; CDR3aa: CASSFDSNYGYTF; abundance: many; j_gene: TRBJ1-2; v_gene: TRBV12-3/TRBV12-4; d_gene: -
CDR3nt: TGCAGCGCTACGACAGGGGGGACTGAAGCTTTCTTT; CDR3aa: CSATTGGTEAFF; abundance: many; j_gene: TRBJ1-1; v_gene: TRBV29-1; d_gene: TRBD1
CDR3nt: TGCAGTGCTACCCCCAGCACAGATACGCAGTATTTT; CDR3aa: CSATPSTDTQYF; abundance: -; j_gene: TRBJ2-3; v_gene: TRBV20-1; d_gene: -
CDR3nt: TGTGCCAGCAGCACACGACTAGGGGGCACCGGGGAGCTGTTTTTT; CDR3aa: CASSTRLGGTGELFF; abundance: many; j_gene: TRBJ2-2; v_gene: TRBV3-1; d_gene: -
CDR3nt: TGTGCCAGCAGATTCGAACGGTCTTACAATCAGCCCCAGCATTTT; CDR3aa: CASRFERSYNQPQHF; abundance: many; j_gene: TRBJ1-5; v_gene: TRBV6-6; d_gene: -
CDR3nt: TGTGCCAGCAGCAAGAGGCAGGGACGAGGGGGAATGAACACTGAAGCTTTCTTT; CDR3aa: CASSKRQGRGGMNTEAFF; abundance: many; j_gene: TRBJ1-1; v_gene: TRBV27; d_gene: -
CDR3nt: TGTGCCAGCAGCTTAGGTCGGACAGGCGGCTATGGCTACACCTTC; CDR3aa: CASSLGRTGGYGYTF; abundance: many; j_gene: TRBJ1-2; v_gene: TRBV12-3/TRBV12-4; d_gene: TRBD1
CDR3nt: TGTGCCAGCAGTTTATCTGGGGGAGGGACCGGGGAGCTGTTTTTT; CDR3aa: CASSLSGGGTGELFF; abundance: few; j_gene: TRBJ2-2; v_gene: TRBV12-3/TRBV12-4; d_gene: TRBD2
CDR3nt: TGTGCCAGCAGCCCCAGGGGGCATCAGGGAGGAAACATTCAGTACTTC; CDR3aa: CASSPRGHQGGNIQYF; abundance: many; j_gene: TRBJ2-4; v_gene: TRBV12-3/TRBV12-4; d_gene: TRBD1
CDR3nt: TGCAGTGCTAGAGATCGGGGGGGGCAATACGAGCAGTACTTC; CDR3aa: CSARDRGGQYEQYF; abundance: few; j_gene: TRBJ2-7; v_gene: TRBV20-1; d_gene: TRBD2